The 18 T cell receptor beta chains below come from one sample, sequenced in a study of OX40 agonist ivuxolimab in advanced cancers. TCRdb keeps only in-frame clones here, not all; method: immunoSEQ multiplex PCR. The data contain nearly 90,000 clones, about 87% of them singletons. The sequences come from CD4+ or CD8+ T cells sorted from blood, collected in a trial of the OX40 agonist ivuxolimab. Receptors originate from an adult with an advanced solid tumor such as melanoma, head and neck, liver or kidney cancer.

V usage is TRBV7-8 and J usage is TRBJ2-5, with a possible D match to TRBD2 (5 bases). The CDR3 totals 13 residues. Germline V gene sequence: CDR1 SGHVS, CDR2 FQNEAQ. Deletions cut 1 base from V and 5 bases from J, with 8 bases between. The CDR3 DNA follows: TGTGCCAGCAGCTTAGGGGAGAGCGAGACCCAGTACTTC. Amino acid sequence: CASSLGESETQYF.

This clone was counted a few times. The V and J genes are TRBV5-8 and TRBJ2-6, with D unclear. Trimming pared 2 bases from V and 0 bases from J, leaving 9 bases between. Germline V lookup: CDR1 SGHTS, CDR2 YDEGEE. There are 16 residues in the CDR3. CDR3 sequence reads: CASSLGSYSGANVLTF. The CDR3 nucleotides read TGTGCCAGCAGCTTAGGCAGTTACTCTGGGGCCAACGTCCTGACTTTC.

V gene TRBV5-4 combines with J gene TRBJ2-2, with D uncertain. Germline CDR1 SGHNT, CDR2 YYREEE (reference sequence). This CDR3 is built from 13 residues. V lost 3 bases, J lost 6 bases, and 9 bases lay in between. In DNA form, the CDR3 reads TGTGCCAGCAGCTACTACATCTCCGGGGAGCTGTTTTTT. Translation gives CASSYYISGELFF.

V usage is TRBV4-3 and J usage is TRBJ2-1; 10 bases match TRBD2. CDR1 LGHNA and CDR2 YSLEER come from the germline V gene. This CDR3 has 16 residues. J lost 3 bases, V lost 5 bases, and 7 bases had no gene match. For the CDR3, the DNA is TGCGCCAGCAGCTCTCAAGCGGGAGGGGGCTACAATGAGCAGTTCTTC. Protein sequence: CASSSQAGGGYNEQFF.

V and J are TRBV18 and TRBJ2-5, with D maybe TRBD2 (6 bases). The V gene lost 0 bases and the J gene lost 4 bases, with 15 bases spanning the gap. Germline lookup yields CDR1 KGHSH and CDR2 LQKENI. This CDR3 spans 16 amino acids. CDR3 DNA: TGTGCCAGCTCACCACCCCAGTTATCCGGGGGAGAGACCCAGTACTTC. Translating gives CASSPPQLSGGETQYF.

The genes are TRBV7-9 and TRBJ1-2, with D possibly matching TRBD1 (6 bases). CDR1 SEHNR and CDR2 FQNEAQ come from the germline V gene (reference sequence). The V end lost 1 base, the J end lost 5 bases, and 8 bases lay between the germline ends. The CDR3 has 13 amino acids. The DNA for the CDR3 is TGTGCCAGCAGCTTAGAGCAGGGGTATGGCTACACCTTC. Residues: CASSLEQGYGYTF.

The rearrangement joins TRBV19 to TRBJ2-1; TRBD1 or TRBD2 may be the D gene (5 bases each). V was pared by 5 bases and J by 3 bases, with 23 bases between. CDR1 and CDR2 (germline): LNHDA, SQIVND (reference sequence). There are 18 residues in the CDR3. This chain's CDR3 is CASSDGVGTPGDYNEQFF. The DNA of the CDR3 is TGTGCCAGTAGTGATGGAGTGGGGACCCCTGGGGACTACAATGAGCAGTTCTTC.

The chain joins TRBV18 to TRBJ2-3, with TRBD2 as a possible D gene (6 bases). CDR3 size: 15 residues. Germline V gene data show CDR1 as KGHSH and CDR2 as LQKENI. V was clipped by 3 bases and J by 0 bases, with 10 bases between them. The CDR3 region is CASSPKRASTDTQYF. CDR3 coding DNA: TGTGCCAGCTCACCCAAGCGGGCCAGCACAGATACGCAGTATTTT. The full variable domain, rest sourced from reference TRBV18 and TRBJ2-3, is NAGVMQNPRHLVRRRGQEARLRCSPMKGHSHVYWYRQLPEEGLKFMVYLQKENIIDESGMPKERFSAEFPKEGPSILRIQQVVRGDSAAYFCASSPKRASTDTQYFGPGTRLTVL.

V gene TRBV9 combines with J gene TRBJ1-3; 7 bases are a match to TRBD1. This CDR3 has 15 amino acids. Looked up from germline, CDR1 is SGDLS and CDR2 is YYNGEE. V lost 3 bases and J lost 2; bases outside the gene matches: 5. The CDR3 region is CASSARDSTGNTIYF. The CDR3 bases are TGTGCCAGCAGCGCACGGGACAGCACTGGAAACACCATATATTTT.

This chain uses TRBV5-8 with TRBJ1-1; 9 positions match TRBD1. Germline V gene data show CDR1 as SGHTS and CDR2 as YDEGEE. J was trimmed by 4 bases and V by 7 bases; bases with no gene match: 14. This CDR3 is 16 amino acids long. The chain's CDR3 is CASGAWDRVMSTEAFF. In nucleotides, the CDR3 is TGTGCCAGCGGCGCCTGGGACAGGGTAATGAGCACTGAAGCTTTCTTT.

The rearrangement uses TRBV7-2 and TRBJ1-1, with unresolved D. Germline V gene sequence: CDR1 SGHTA, CDR2 FQGNSA. The CDR3 totals 13 residues. With 2 bases removed from V and 1 base from J, the gap between germline ends came to 5 bases. The CDR3 here is CASSLTRNTEAFF. CDR3 DNA sequence: TGTGCCAGCAGCTTAACGAGGAACACTGAAGCTTTCTTT.

CDR3: CASSKEERGGRAGELFF. As DNA, the CDR3 is TGTGCCAGCAGCAAAGAGGAGCGGGGGGGCCGTGCCGGGGAGCTGTTTTTT. The chain joins TRBV21-1 to TRBJ2-2; TRBD2, as called in the table, went unchecked against the DNA. TRBV21-1 is termed a pseudogene. The CDR3 totals 17 residues.

The genes are TRBV19 and TRBJ1-5; D gene ambiguous. V was pared by 4 bases and J by 2 bases, with 6 bases between. Germline CDR1 LNHDA, CDR2 SQIVND (reference sequence). The CDR3 is 13 amino acids. Written as DNA, the CDR3 is TGTGCCAGTAGTACAGCTCGCAATCAGCCCCAGCATTTT. Its translation: CASSTARNQPQHF.

The rearrangement uses TRBV27 and TRBJ2-7; the match to TRBD1 covers 9 bases. V was pared by 2 bases and J by 6 bases, with 2 bases of the junction left unmatched. The CDR3 loop spans 13 amino acids. Germline V gene sequence: CDR1 MNHEY, CDR2 SMNVEV (reference sequence). For the CDR3, the DNA is TGTGCCAGCAGTTTACTGACAGGGGGCGAGCAGTACTTC. As protein: CASSLLTGGEQYF.

V gene TRBV10-2 combines with J gene TRBJ2-4, with unresolved D. The germline V gene encodes CDR1 WSHSY and CDR2 SAAADI. Trimming shortened V by 7 bases and J by 5 bases, and 6 bases separated the two germline ends. The CDR3 contains 11 residues. Here the CDR3 DNA reads TGCGCCAGCAATGGAGAAAACATTCAGTACTTC. This translates into CASNGENIQYF.

The V and J genes are TRBV2 and TRBJ2-5; no firm D call. The length of the CDR3 is 11 residues. V was shortened by 3 bases and J by 4 bases, with 3 bases between the two germline ends. In germline, CDR1 is SNHLY, CDR2 FYNNEI. The CDR3 loop reads CASSDPETQYF. The CDR3 DNA reads as TGTGCCAGCAGTGACCCAGAGACCCAGTACTTC.

The chain joins TRBV7-6 to TRBJ2-7; D is unclear. Germline V gene sequence: CDR1 SGHVS, CDR2 FNYEAQ. Trimming took off 1 base at V and 1 base at J, with 2 bases between the two ends. CDR3 length equals 12 residues. CDR3 loop: CASSLGSYEQYF. As DNA, the CDR3 is TGTGCCAGCAGCTTAGGATCCTACGAGCAGTACTTC.

In this sample, this clone turned up a few times. This chain joins TRBV7-9 and TRBJ1-5, with D perhaps matching TRBD1 (5 bases). V gave up 3 bases and J gave up 7 bases, with 13 bases separating them. The CDR3 spans 14 residues. Germline V lookup: CDR1 SEHNR, CDR2 FQNEAQ (reference sequence). The CDR3 here is CASSLGTARQPQHF. CDR3 nucleotide sequence: TGTGCCAGCAGCTTGGGGACGGCGAGACAGCCCCAGCATTTT.